The 16 T cell receptor beta chains given below trace back to one sample, sequenced in a study of cytomegalovirus exposure and HLA in healthy donors. PCR primers comprised 60 Vbeta and 13 Jbeta primers. Here immunoSEQ multiplex PCR was the method, and the copy in TCRdb shows in-frame clones only, minus some. The sample records some 140,000 clones, 75% to 85% being singletons. The sequencing sample was made of PBMCs. These receptors all stem from a woman aged 45-65 years in good health and CMV-seropositive.

The J gene is TRBJ2-1, the V gene TRBV5-1; the match to TRBD2 covers 13 bases. Germline lookup yields CDR1 SGHRS and CDR2 YFSETQ. CDR3 length: 17 amino acids. The V segment lost 5 bases and the J segment 4 bases; nucleotides outside the gene matches: 9. The CDR3 here is CASRRGTSGGVYNEQFF. CDR3 nucleotide sequence: TGCGCCAGCAGACGAGGAACTAGCGGGGGGGTATACAATGAGCAGTTCTTC.

Comment on this clone: The junction departs from germline at one end; a sequencing error may be responsible. The chain joins TRBV7-6 to TRBJ2-7, with 9 bases that match TRBD1. Germline values: CDR1 SGHVS, CDR2 FNYEAQ. CDR3 length: 13 amino acids. CDR3 protein: CASSLGQGYGQYF. The CDR3 DNA reads as TGTGCCAGCAGCTTGGGACAGGGATACGGGCAGTACTTC.

The V and J genes are TRBV9 and TRBJ2-1; D may be TRBD1 (6 bases). There are 16 residues in the CDR3. The V and J ends lost 3 bases and 1 base respectively, with 14 bases between them. In germline, CDR1 is SGDLS, CDR2 YYNGEE. The CDR3 reads CASSGQGSGSYNEQFF. The CDR3 bases are TGTGCCAGCAGCGGTCAGGGGTCAGGGTCCTACAATGAGCAGTTCTTC.

The V and J genes are TRBV7-9 and TRBJ1-4, with a tentative D call TRBD1 (6 bases). The ends were cut back, 4 bases at V and 10 bases at J, with 16 bases in the middle. The CDR3 is 14 amino acids. The V gene's germline CDR1 is SEHNR and CDR2 FQNEAQ (reference sequence). The CDR3 region has the DNA TGTGCCAGCAGCTCTGGAAGGCAGGGGAGAAAACTGTTTTTT. Translation gives CASSSGRQGRKLFF.

The CDR3 region has the DNA TGTGCCAGCAGCTATTTGGGGCCGGCCTACGAGCAGTACTTC. This gives the protein CASSYLGPAYEQYF. The J gene is TRBJ2-7, the V gene TRBV6-5; weak D call: TRBD1 (5 bases). This CDR3 spans 14 amino acids. Looked up from germline, CDR1 is MNHEY and CDR2 is SVGAGI. The ends were cut back, 6 bases at V and 2 bases at J, with 14 bases in the middle.

The chain couples TRBV2 to TRBJ2-1, with 12 nucleotides matching TRBD2. Germline assignment: CDR1 SNHLY and CDR2 FYNNEI. CDR3 length: 16 residues. Trimming cost V 5 bases and J 7 bases; bases outside gene matches: 9. CDR3 bases: TGTGCCAGCAGTTACGAGCGGACTAGCGGGAAAAATGAGCAGTTCTTC. It encodes CASSYERTSGKNEQFF.

CDR3 protein: CASSSRTGPNYGYTF. CDR3 DNA sequence: TGTGCCAGCAGCTCCCGGACAGGGCCGAACTATGGCTACACCTTC. V usage is TRBV5-5 and J usage is TRBJ1-2, with 8 nucleotides matching TRBD1. CDR1 is SGHKS and CDR2 is YYEKEE in the germline V gene (reference sequence). This CDR3 contains 15 residues. J gave up 2 bases and V 3 bases, and 6 bases lay outside the gene matches.

The chain is built from TRBV7-3 and TRBJ2-2, with a weak D call TRBD1 (5 bases). The CDR3 has 16 amino acids. Trimming shortened V by 4 bases and J by 1 base, and 13 bases separated the two germline ends. The germline CDR1 and CDR2 sequences are SGHTA and FQGTGA. CDR3 amino acids: CASSSQGIRNTGELFF. For the CDR3, the DNA is TGTGCCAGCAGCTCCCAGGGAATCCGGAACACCGGGGAGCTGTTTTTT.

The chain combines TRBV4-1 with TRBJ1-1, with D tentatively TRBD1 (6 bases). In germline, CDR1 is MGHRA, CDR2 YSYEKL. Trimming shortened V by 3 bases and J by 10 bases, and 33 bases separated the two germline ends. The CDR3 runs to 19 residues. This chain's CDR3 is CASSQPTGGGAIVGEGAFF. The CDR3, as DNA: TGCGCCAGCAGCCAGCCAACGGGCGGGGGGGCGATAGTGGGGGAAGGAGCTTTCTTT.

This chain uses TRBV5-1 with TRBJ1-6; TRBD1 aligns across 7 bases. This CDR3 is built from 14 residues. The J segment lost 10 bases and the V segment lost 4 bases, leaving 8 bases of the junction unmatched. Looked up from germline, CDR1 is SGHRS and CDR2 is YFSETQ. The CDR3 sequence is CASSLDRVESPLHF. In DNA, the CDR3 is TGCGCCAGCAGCCTTGACAGGGTTGAGTCACCCCTCCACTTT.

There are a few counts of this clone. The chain is built from TRBV5-1 and TRBJ1-1; D perhaps matches TRBD1 (6 bases). Trimming shortened V by 4 bases and J by 0 bases, and 16 bases separated the two germline ends. CDR3 length equals 16 residues. Germline V gene data show CDR1 as SGHRS and CDR2 as YFSETQ. In nucleotides, the CDR3 is TGCGCCAGCAGCGGAACCGGGACAAACATGAACACTGAAGCTTTCTTT. Amino acids: CASSGTGTNMNTEAFF.

The V call is TRBV27, the J call TRBJ2-5, with 11 bases identical to TRBD2. The CDR3 length is 18 residues. V lost 3 bases, J lost 3 bases, and 12 bases stayed unmatched. The V gene's germline CDR1 is MNHEY and CDR2 SMNVEV (reference sequence). The CDR3 coding sequence is TGTGCCAGCAGTTTGAGTGGATTAGCGGGAGGGCCGGAAGAGACCCAGTACTTC. This gives the protein CASSLSGLAGGPEETQYF.

The chain couples TRBV11-1 to TRBJ1-6; a weak D match, TRBD1 (5 bases). The CDR3 length is 16 residues. V was pared by 5 bases and J by 7 bases, with 18 bases between. Per the germline V gene, CDR1 is SGHAT and CDR2 is FQDESV (reference sequence). The CDR3 coding sequence is TGTGCCAGCAGCCTGTGGCAGGGTGAAGGGAATTCACCCCTCCACTTT. Translating it yields CASSLWQGEGNSPLHF.

The V call is TRBV6-5, the J call TRBJ1-6, with 7 bases identical to TRBD1. The CDR3 covers 16 residues. From germline, CDR1 is MNHEY and CDR2 SVGAGI. The J segment lost 5 bases and the V segment lost 1 base, leaving 5 bases of the junction unmatched. CDR3 in DNA: TGTGCCAGCAGTTACTGGTCTACAGGGGATAATTCACCCCTCCACTTT. Its translation: CASSYWSTGDNSPLHF.

This clone occurred a few times. The rearrangement joins TRBV7-3 to TRBJ2-1; 11 bases match TRBD1. The V segment lost 3 bases and the J segment 6 bases; nucleotides outside the gene matches: 4. The CDR3 contains 15 residues. CDR1 and CDR2 (germline): SGHTA, FQGTGA. The CDR3 sequence is CASSFGQGARNEQFF. The CDR3 coding sequence is TGTGCCAGCAGCTTCGGACAGGGGGCGCGCAATGAGCAGTTCTTC. Combining the CDR3 with reference TRBV7-3 and TRBJ2-1 gives the whole variable domain GAGVSQTPSNKVTEKGKYVELRCDPISGHTALYWYRQSLGQGPEFLIYFQGTGAADDSGLPNDRFFAVRPEGSVSTLKIQRTERGDSAVYLCASSFGQGARNEQFFGPGTRLTVL.

The chain uses TRBV29-1 and TRBJ1-4; 7 bases fit TRBD1. Germline loops: CDR1 SQVTM, CDR2 ANQGSEA. The ends lost 4 bases at V and 5 bases at J; junction bases unmatched: 4. The CDR3 sequence is 13 residues long. The CDR3 reads CSVATGANEKLFF. The CDR3 nucleotides are TGCAGCGTTGCTACAGGGGCCAATGAAAAACTGTTTTTT. Variable domain in full (rest from reference TRBV29-1 and TRBJ1-4): SAVISQKPSRDICQRGTSLTIQCQVDSQVTMMFWYRQQPGQSLTLIATANQGSEATYESGFVIDKFPISRPNLTFSTLTVSNMSPEDSSIYLCSVATGANEKLFFGSGTQLSVL.